Presented here are 18 T cell receptor beta chains from one specimen sequenced in a study of shared clonotypes between healthy human individuals. Repertoires were generated with immunoSEQ multiplex PCR, while TCRdb's copy carries only in-frame clones and drops some. Seen here are roughly 2,000,000 clones, approximately 94% observed once, and the top ten hold approximately 1%. Terminally differentiated effector memory CD45RA+ cells were excluded from the naive CD8 cells, which were CD45RO-negative and positively selected for CCR7. The specimen was naive CD8+ T cells sorted from blood. The receptors originated from a man aged 18-30 years in good health.

The V and J genes are TRBV5-1 and TRBJ2-4, with D unresolved. V was pared by 0 bases and J by 2 bases, with 15 bases between. Germline V CDR1 and CDR2: SGHRS, YFSETQ. The CDR3 length is 17 residues. In nucleotides, the CDR3 is TGCGCCAGCAGCTTGGACGGGCCAGTAGGACCCAAAAACATTCAGTACTTC. Protein sequence: CASSLDGPVGPKNIQYF.

The J gene is TRBJ1-3, the V gene TRBV4-3, with TRBD1 as a possible D gene (5 bases). The CDR3 has 16 amino acids. Germline V lookup: CDR1 LGHNA, CDR2 YSLEER. V lost 0 bases, J lost 0 bases, and 9 bases lay in between. DNA of the CDR3: TGCGCCAGCAGCCAAGAGGGGGAGAGCTCTGGAAACACCATATATTTT. Amino acids: CASSQEGESSGNTIYF.

The chain is built from TRBV7-3 and TRBJ2-7; the D gene is possibly TRBD1 (5 bases). Germline lookup yields CDR1 SGHTA and CDR2 FQGTGA. V lost 2 bases, J lost 5 bases, and 13 bases lay in between. The CDR3 runs 14 residues. CDR3 coding DNA: TGTGCCAGCAGCTTAGGGGCAGGGTCAAACGAGCAGTACTTC. The encoded protein is CASSLGAGSNEQYF.

The CDR3 region is CASSLTGLDSPLHF. CDR3 coding DNA: TGTGCCAGCAGCTTGACGGGGTTGGATTCACCCCTCCACTTT. The V gene is TRBV5-6, the J gene TRBJ1-6; D is ambiguous. The germline V gene encodes CDR1 SGHDT and CDR2 YYEEEE. The CDR3 is 14 residues long. Trimming pared 1 base from V and 8 bases from J, leaving 10 bases between.

This chain connects TRBV11-2 to TRBJ2-5; no clear D. The V gene lost 4 bases and the J gene lost 5 bases, with 17 bases spanning the gap. This CDR3 contains 15 residues. CDR1 and CDR2 (germline): SGHAT, FQNNGV. This chain's CDR3 is CASSSYVQPGETQYF. The CDR3 DNA is TGTGCCAGCAGCTCCTACGTCCAACCCGGTGAGACCCAGTACTTC.

The chain is built from TRBV13 and TRBJ1-1; possibly TRBD1 for D (6 bases). The germline CDR1 and CDR2 sequences are PRHDT and FYEKMQ (reference sequence). This CDR3 is 12 amino acids long. V gave up 5 bases and J gave up 8 bases, with 12 bases separating them. CDR3 protein: CASSLGGQEAFF. The CDR3 DNA is TGTGCCAGCAGCCTGGGTGGACAGGAAGCTTTCTTT.

The CDR3 nucleotides read TGTGCCAGCAGCTCTCCAGGGATCCGGGGCTACACCTTC. Its protein product is CASSSPGIRGYTF. The chain joins TRBV7-9 to TRBJ1-2; TRBD1 is a possible D gene (5 bases). The V end was cut by 4 bases, the J end by 8 bases, with 14 bases between. CDR3 size: 13 residues. Per germline, CDR1 SEHNR and CDR2 FQNEAQ (reference sequence).

V and J are TRBV16 and TRBJ2-7; D is unresolved. CDR3 length: 14 amino acids. V was shortened by 0 bases and J by 3 bases, with 9 bases between the two germline ends. Germline V gene sequence: CDR1 KGHSY, CDR2 FQNENV. CDR3 loop: CASSQSFDVYEQYF. CDR3 in DNA: TGTGCCAGCAGCCAATCGTTCGACGTCTACGAGCAGTACTTC.

V gene TRBV28 combines with J gene TRBJ2-7; TRBD2 matches 8 bases. The V segment lost 6 bases and the J segment 2 bases; nucleotides outside the gene matches: 9. CDR3 size: 15 residues. Germline loops: CDR1 MDHEN, CDR2 SYDVKM. The CDR3 protein is CASRISAGEPYEQYF. In DNA form, the CDR3 reads TGTGCCAGCAGAATCTCAGCGGGAGAGCCCTACGAGCAGTACTTC.

CDR3 amino acids: CASSLWGSIGGDTQYF. CDR3 bases: TGTGCCAGCAGCTTATGGGGTTCGATTGGGGGAGATACGCAGTATTTT. V gene TRBV11-2 combines with J gene TRBJ2-3; the D gene could be TRBD1 or TRBD2 (5 bases each). The V end lost 2 bases, the J end lost 5 bases, and 17 bases lay between the germline ends. Germline loops: CDR1 SGHAT, CDR2 FQNNGV. The CDR3 sequence is 16 residues long.

V is TRBV13 and J is TRBJ2-1, with 12 bases that match TRBD1. Germline assignment: CDR1 PRHDT and CDR2 FYEKMQ (reference sequence). The V segment lost 5 bases and the J segment 7 bases; nucleotides outside the gene matches: 9. This CDR3 is built from 16 residues. CDR3 sequence (DNA): TGTGCCAGCAGCCATTCCGGGACAGGGGGCAGAAATGAGCAGTTCTTC. It specifies CASSHSGTGGRNEQFF.

The rearrangement uses TRBV4-3 and TRBJ2-3, with 7 bases that match TRBD2. J gave up 3 bases and V 0 bases, and 6 bases lay outside the gene matches. In germline, CDR1 is LGHNA, CDR2 YSLEER. The CDR3 has 16 residues. The CDR3 nucleotides are TGCGCCAGCAGCCAAGATTACGGAGCGGGGACAGATACGCAGTATTTT. It codes for CASSQDYGAGTDTQYF.

V and J are TRBV27 and TRBJ1-4; 7 bases map to TRBD1. The CDR3 covers 11 residues. Germline lookup yields CDR1 MNHEY and CDR2 SMNVEV (reference sequence). J was trimmed by 10 bases and V by 7 bases; bases with no gene match: 3. The CDR3 sequence: CASKGAGKLFF. For the CDR3, the DNA is TGTGCCAGCAAGGGGGCAGGAAAACTGTTTTTT.

Here the CDR3 reads CASSLTEDRDFNNEQFF. CDR3 nucleotide sequence: TGTGCCAGCAGCTTAACGGAGGACAGGGACTTTAACAATGAGCAGTTCTTC. V and J are TRBV7-3 and TRBJ2-1; 8 positions match TRBD1. Losses at the gene ends were 0 bases for V and 5 bases for J; bases not matched to a gene: 9. The CDR3 sequence is 17 residues long. CDR1 is SGHTA, CDR2 FQGTGA, per germline.

This chain joins TRBV7-2 and TRBJ2-7, with D possibly TRBD2 on 5 matching bases. CDR1 and CDR2 (germline): SGHTA, FQGNSA. Trimming stripped 5 bases from V and 3 bases from J, with 11 bases between. The CDR3 loop spans 13 amino acids. DNA of the CDR3: TGTGCCAGCAGCCCGGGGTGGGGCTACGAGCAGTACTTC. Encoded protein: CASSPGWGYEQYF.

This clone was picked up one time. At the DNA level, this CDR3 is encoded by other sequences in the same sample as well. The chain is built from TRBV7-9 and TRBJ2-3; D unclear. This CDR3 spans 15 amino acids. The germline V and J ends were trimmed by 3 bases and 0 bases, with 10 bases remaining between them. Germline lookup yields CDR1 SEHNR and CDR2 FQNEAQ (reference sequence). The CDR3 is CASSLGSGSTDTQYF. CDR3 bases: TGTGCCAGCAGCTTGGGGTCCGGAAGCACAGATACGCAGTATTTT.

In its sample, this clone was seen once. The DNA of the CDR3 is TGTGCCAGTAAATTCGGGGGGAACACTGAAGCTTTCTTT. Protein: CASKFGGNTEAFF. The chain employs TRBV19 and TRBJ1-1, with D possibly matching TRBD1 (5 bases). Germline lookup yields CDR1 LNHDA and CDR2 SQIVND (reference sequence). Trimming pared 7 bases from V and 1 base from J, leaving 10 bases between. The length of the CDR3 is 13 residues.

The chain recombines TRBV27 with TRBJ2-7, with 8 bases identical to TRBD2. V lost 8 bases to trimming and J lost 6 bases; unmatched junction nucleotides: 9. Germline V gene lookup returns CDR1 MNHEY and CDR2 SMNVEV (reference sequence). The CDR3 is 13 amino acids. CDR3 sequence reads: CASVSGATGEQYF. In DNA, the CDR3 is TGTGCCAGCGTTAGCGGGGCTACTGGCGAGCAGTACTTC.